The clone carrying this TCR beta chain was detected many times. Bulk tumor genomic DNA was the template, and each sample received 600 ng. Several far-apart biopsies were taken per primary tumor during surgery. Patients underwent curative surgery for non-small cell lung cancer (untreated and newly diagnosed). CDR3 of TCR beta was amplified by multiplex PCR that used 32 V and 13 J primers. TCRdb fed the multiplex PCR reads into MiXCR, producing one record per CDR3 protein. The sample lists some 10,000 distinct CDR3 sequences; 31% were seen once. Trimming at V came to 6 bases and at J to 9 bases, leaving 10 bases not matched to a gene. Germline V gives CDR1 MNHNS, CDR2 SASEGT. This CDR3 region has 14 residues. The data derive from a study of immune heterogeneity within non-small cell lung tumors.

The J gene is TRBJ1-5, the V gene TRBV6-1; 8 bases align to TRBD1. The sequence was obtained from a man between 60 and 75 years old with non-small cell lung cancer. The sequenced sample consisted of lung tumor tissue. The CDR3 loop is CASRGQGAQGPQHF. In DNA, the CDR3 is TGTGCCAGCAGGGGTCAGGGGGCTCAAGGGCCCCAGCATTTT.